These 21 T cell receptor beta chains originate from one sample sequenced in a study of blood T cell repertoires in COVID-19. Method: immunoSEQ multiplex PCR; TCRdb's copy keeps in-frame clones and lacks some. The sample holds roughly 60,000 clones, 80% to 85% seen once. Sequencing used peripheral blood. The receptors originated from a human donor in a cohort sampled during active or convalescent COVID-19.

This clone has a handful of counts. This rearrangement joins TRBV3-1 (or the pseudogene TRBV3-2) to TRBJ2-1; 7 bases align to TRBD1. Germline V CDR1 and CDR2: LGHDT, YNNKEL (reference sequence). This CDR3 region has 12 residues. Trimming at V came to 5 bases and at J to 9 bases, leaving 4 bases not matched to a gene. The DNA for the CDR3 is TGTGCCAGCAGCGCATCAGGGGGTGAGCAGTTCTTC. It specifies CASSASGGEQFF.

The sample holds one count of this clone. CDR3 protein: CASSPYRERLFGGEKLFF. The CDR3 region has the DNA TGTGCCAGCAGCCCATACCGGGAGAGATTATTCGGGGGTGAAAAACTGTTTTTT. The chain joins TRBV7-8 to TRBJ1-4; tentatively, D is TRBD1 (5 bases). This CDR3 has 18 amino acids. The ends were cut back, 5 bases at V and 7 bases at J, with 26 bases in the middle. Germline lookup yields CDR1 SGHVS and CDR2 FQNEAQ.

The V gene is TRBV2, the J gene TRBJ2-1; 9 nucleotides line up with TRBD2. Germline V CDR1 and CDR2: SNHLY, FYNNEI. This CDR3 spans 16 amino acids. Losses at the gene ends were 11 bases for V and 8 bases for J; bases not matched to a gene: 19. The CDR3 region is CAGRPFEAGGQDEQFF. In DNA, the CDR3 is TGTGCCGGTCGACCTTTTGAAGCGGGGGGCCAGGATGAGCAGTTCTTC.

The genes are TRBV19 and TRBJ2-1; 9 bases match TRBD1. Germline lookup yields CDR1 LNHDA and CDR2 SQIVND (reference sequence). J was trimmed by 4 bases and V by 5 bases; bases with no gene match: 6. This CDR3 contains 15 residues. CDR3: CASSPDRGTYNEQFF. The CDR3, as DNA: TGTGCCAGTAGTCCGGACAGGGGAACTTACAATGAGCAGTTCTTC.

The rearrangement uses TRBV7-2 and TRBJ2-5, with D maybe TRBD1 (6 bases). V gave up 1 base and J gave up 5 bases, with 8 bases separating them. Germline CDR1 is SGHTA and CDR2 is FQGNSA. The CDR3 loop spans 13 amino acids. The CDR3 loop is CASSLDRVETQYF. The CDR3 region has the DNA TGTGCCAGCAGCTTAGACAGGGTGGAGACCCAGTACTTC.

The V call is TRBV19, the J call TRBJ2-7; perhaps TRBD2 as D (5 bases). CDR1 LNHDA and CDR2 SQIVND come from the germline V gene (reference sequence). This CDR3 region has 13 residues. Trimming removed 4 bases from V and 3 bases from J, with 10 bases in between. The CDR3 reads CASSTDGIYEQYF. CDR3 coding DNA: TGTGCCAGTAGTACGGACGGGATCTACGAGCAGTACTTC.

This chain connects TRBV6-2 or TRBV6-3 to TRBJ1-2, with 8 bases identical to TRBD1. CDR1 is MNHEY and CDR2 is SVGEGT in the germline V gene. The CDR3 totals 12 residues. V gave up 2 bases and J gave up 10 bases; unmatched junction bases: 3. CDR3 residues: CASSYGQGAYTF. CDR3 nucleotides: TGTGCCAGCAGTTACGGGCAGGGGGCCTACACCTTC.

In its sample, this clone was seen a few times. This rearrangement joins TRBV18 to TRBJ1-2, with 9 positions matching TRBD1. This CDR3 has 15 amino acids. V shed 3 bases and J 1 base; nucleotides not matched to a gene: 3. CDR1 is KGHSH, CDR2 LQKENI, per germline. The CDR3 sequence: CASSPTGGDNYGYTF. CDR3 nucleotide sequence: TGTGCCAGCTCACCGACAGGGGGAGATAACTATGGCTACACCTTC.

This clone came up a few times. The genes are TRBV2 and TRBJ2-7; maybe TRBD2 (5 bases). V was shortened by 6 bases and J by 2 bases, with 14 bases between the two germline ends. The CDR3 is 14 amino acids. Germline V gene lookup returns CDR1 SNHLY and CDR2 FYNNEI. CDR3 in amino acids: CASSDYRGPYEQYF. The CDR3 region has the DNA TGTGCCAGCAGCGACTACAGAGGGCCCTACGAGCAGTACTTC. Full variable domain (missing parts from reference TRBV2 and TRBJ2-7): EPEVTQTPSHQVTQMGQEVILRCVPISNHLYFYWYRQILGQKVEFLVSFYNNEISEKSEIFDDQFSVERPDGSNFTLKIRSTKLEDSAMYFCASSDYRGPYEQYFGPGTRLTVT.

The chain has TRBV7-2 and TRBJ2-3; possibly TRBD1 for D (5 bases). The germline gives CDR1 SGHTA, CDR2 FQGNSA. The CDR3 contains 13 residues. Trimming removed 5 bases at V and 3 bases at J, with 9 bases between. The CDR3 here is CASSRTGTDTQYF. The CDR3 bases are TGTGCCAGCAGCCGTACAGGAACAGATACGCAGTATTTT.

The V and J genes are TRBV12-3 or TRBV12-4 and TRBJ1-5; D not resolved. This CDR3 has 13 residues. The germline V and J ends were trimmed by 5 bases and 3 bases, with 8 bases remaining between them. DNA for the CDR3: TGTGCCAGCAGTCCAGCGGCCAATCAGCCCCAGCATTTT. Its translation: CASSPAANQPQHF.

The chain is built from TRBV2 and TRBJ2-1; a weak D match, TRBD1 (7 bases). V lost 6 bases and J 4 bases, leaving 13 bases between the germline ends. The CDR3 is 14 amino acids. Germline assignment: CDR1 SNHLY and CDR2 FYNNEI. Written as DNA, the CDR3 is TGTGCCAGCAGGTCAGGGGGGATTTACAATGAGCAGTTCTTC. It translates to CASRSGGIYNEQFF.

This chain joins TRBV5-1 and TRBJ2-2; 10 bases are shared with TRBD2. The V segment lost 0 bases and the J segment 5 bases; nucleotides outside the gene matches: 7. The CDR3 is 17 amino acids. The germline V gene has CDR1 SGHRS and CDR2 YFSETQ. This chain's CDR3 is CASSLEPGLAFTGELFF. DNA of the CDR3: TGCGCCAGCAGCTTGGAACCGGGACTAGCGTTTACCGGGGAGCTGTTTTTT.

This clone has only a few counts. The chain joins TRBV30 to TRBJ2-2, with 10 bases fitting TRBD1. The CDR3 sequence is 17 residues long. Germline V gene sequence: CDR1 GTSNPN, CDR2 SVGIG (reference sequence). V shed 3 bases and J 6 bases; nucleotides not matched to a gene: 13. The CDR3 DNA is TGTGCCTGGAGGGGATTGGGGACAGGGGTTACGGCCGGGGAGCTGTTTTTT. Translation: CAWRGLGTGVTAGELFF.

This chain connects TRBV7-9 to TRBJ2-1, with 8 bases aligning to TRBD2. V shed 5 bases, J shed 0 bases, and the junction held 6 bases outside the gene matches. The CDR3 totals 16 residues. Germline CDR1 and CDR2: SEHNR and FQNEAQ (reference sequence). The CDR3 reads CASSRTSRSSYNEQFF. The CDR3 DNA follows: TGTGCCAGCAGCCGGACTAGCCGGAGCTCCTACAATGAGCAGTTCTTC.

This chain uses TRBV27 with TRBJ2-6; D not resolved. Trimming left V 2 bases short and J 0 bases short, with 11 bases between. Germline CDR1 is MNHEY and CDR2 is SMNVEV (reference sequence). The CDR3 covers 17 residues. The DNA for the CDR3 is TGTGCCAGCAGTTTAGAGGCACCACCCTCTGGGGCCAACGTCCTGACTTTC. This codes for CASSLEAPPSGANVLTF.

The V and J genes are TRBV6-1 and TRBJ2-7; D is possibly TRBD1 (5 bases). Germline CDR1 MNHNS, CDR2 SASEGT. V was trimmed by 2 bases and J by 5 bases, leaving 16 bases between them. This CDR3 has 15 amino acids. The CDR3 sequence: CASSESPRAYDEQYF. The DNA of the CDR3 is TGTGCCAGCAGTGAAAGTCCCAGGGCGTACGACGAGCAGTACTTC.

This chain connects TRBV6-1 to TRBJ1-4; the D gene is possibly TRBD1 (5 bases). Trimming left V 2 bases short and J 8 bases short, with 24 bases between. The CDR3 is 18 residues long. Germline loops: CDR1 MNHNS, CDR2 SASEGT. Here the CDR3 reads CASSERKGTSLGGEKLFF. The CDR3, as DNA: TGTGCCAGCAGTGAAAGGAAGGGGACCTCGCTCGGAGGGGAAAAACTGTTTTTT.

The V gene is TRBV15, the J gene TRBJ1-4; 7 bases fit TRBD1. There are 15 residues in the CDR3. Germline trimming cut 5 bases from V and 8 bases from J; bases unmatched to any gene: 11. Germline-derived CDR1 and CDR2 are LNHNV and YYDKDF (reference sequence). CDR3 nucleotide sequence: TGTGCCACCAGCGGTCGACAGGGCGGGAGGGAAAAACTGTTTTTT. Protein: CATSGRQGGREKLFF.

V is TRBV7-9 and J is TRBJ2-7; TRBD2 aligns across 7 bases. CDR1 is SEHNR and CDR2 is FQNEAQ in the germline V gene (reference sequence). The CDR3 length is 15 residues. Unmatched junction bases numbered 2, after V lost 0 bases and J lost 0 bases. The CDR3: CASSLAGGGSYEQYF. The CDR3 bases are TGTGCCAGCAGCTTAGCGGGCGGGGGCTCCTACGAGCAGTACTTC. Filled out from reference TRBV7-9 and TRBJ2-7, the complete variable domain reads DTGVSQNPRHKITKRGQNVTFRCDPISEHNRLYWYRQTLGQGPEFLTYFQNEAQLEKSRLLSDRFSAERPKGSFSTLEIQRTEQGDSAMYLCASSLAGGGSYEQYFGPGTRLTVT.

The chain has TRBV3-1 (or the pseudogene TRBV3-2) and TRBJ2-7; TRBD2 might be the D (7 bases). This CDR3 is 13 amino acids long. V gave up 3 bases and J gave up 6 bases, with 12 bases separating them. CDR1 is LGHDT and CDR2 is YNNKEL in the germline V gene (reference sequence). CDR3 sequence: CASSQGGPGEQYF. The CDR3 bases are TGTGCCAGCAGCCAGGGGGGGCCGGGCGAGCAGTACTTC.